This T cell receptor (beta chain) came from a study of regulatory T cells in long-lasting Graves disease (TCRdb year 2021). General notes on the study: Antithyroid drugs had been taken for less than 3 months by newly diagnosed Graves' disease patients. Peripheral blood TCR sequencing and RNA sequencing compared persistent Graves' disease patients with newly diagnosed Graves' disease patients. The study was conducted in China and was registered as a clinical trial. TCR sequencing covered some 13 persistent and some 20 newly diagnosed Graves' disease patients, around 33 samples in total. Beyond this particular receptor, the publication reports: Compared with newly diagnosed patients, persistent Graves' disease patients had lower TCR Shannon entropy and fewer highly expanded clones, which suggests clonal expansion. Because the primary lesion, thyroid tissue, could not be accessed, the study looked at peripheral blood alone. The authors noted that the small sample size was a limitation that may lower accuracy. Only the TCR beta chain was sequenced and analyzed. Patients with persistent disease shared more public clonotypes (over 2,500) than newly diagnosed patients did (approximately 970). TRBV28, TRBJ1-2 and TRBJ2-5 were preferentially used in persistent disease, while TRBV20-1 and TRBJ2-1 were favored in newly diagnosed disease.

Concerning this clonotype: The antigen this receptor binds is unknown. Per-nucleotide qualities are absent, and no much larger clonotype sits a single base away.

The label giving this sample's time point can be read as: newly diagnosed GD, antithyroid drugs for less than 3 months. For both TCR sequencing and RNA sequencing, RNA was extracted from PBMCs in TRIzol. Graves' disease was diagnosed according to American Thyroid Association guidelines. Patients for the study were recruited at an endocrinology department in Xi'an, China. Each patient gave about 10 milliliters of peripheral blood, collected in an EDTA anticoagulant tube. Ficoll Paque Plus density gradient separation was used to isolate PBMCs, and no further T cell sorting was done. An Agilent 2100 Bioanalyzer and agarose gel were used to check RNA quality, and a NanoDrop 2000 was used to measure RNA concentration. From the germline V gene, CDR1 is MDHEN and CDR2 is SYDVKM. V is reduced by 2 bases and J by 8 bases, leaving a spacing of 9 bases between them. From the cysteine through the phenylalanine, the CDR3 covers 13 amino acids. Only CDR3 DNA is held: 39 bases, read in frame from base 1.

The library was built by means of multiplex PCR. TCRdb records Illumina HiSeq 4000 as the sequencer. iRepertoire HTBI primers and Arm-PCR amplification of CDR3 regions were used to construct TCR beta libraries. Before sequencing, the PCR products went through gel purification. In the paper's pipeline: Gene usage analysis of CDR3 amino acid clonotypes used the 60 to 75 TRBV and 12 to 15 TRBJ segments found across samples. COPE and FqMerger were used to merge the filtered high-quality paired reads into contigs. Contigs were aligned with BLAST to IMGT TRBV, TRBD and TRBJ reference genes, and CDR3 was defined per IMGT. Any clonotype with a frequency above 0.1% was counted as a highly expanded clone. Repertoire diversity was measured by Shannon entropy, and V-J evenness by the Gini coefficient. Clonotypes shared by more than one individual were considered public. TCRdb reworked the public reads: Q25 trimming with fastp, MiXCR clone assembly, productive beta chains retained. Merged by CDR3 protein, the rows form single entries marked with the most common genes and DNA. These V and J calls are TCRdb output, not the study's own analysis. Recorded for this sample are roughly 440,000 distinct CDR3 sequences; less than 20% of them occurred a single time. Jointly, the top ten make up approximately 22% of the sample.

The data were also submitted as part of a second study, on T cells in Graves' hyperthyroidism and ophthalmopathy. The second paper further reports: Graves' hyperthyroidism was defined as stable when no progression to ophthalmopathy occurred over 18 months of follow-up. Hyperthyroidism patients were newly diagnosed, with disease duration under 2 months, and aged 18 to 65 years. Patients with uncontrolled infections, other autoimmune diseases, pregnancy or lactation were excluded. Diagnoses relied on clinical symptoms, serum thyroxine and TRAb, thyroid ultrasound and orbital computed tomography. For the first round of RT-PCR on the TCR CDR3, the HTBI primer set was used together with the Qiagen OneStep RT-PCR kit. Blood samples also contained most of the expanded thyroid clonotypes (frequency above 0.001), which suggests that blood repertoires may reflect thyroid immune responses. In cross-validation, a model built on a 13 V-J signature told ophthalmopathy apart from stable hyperthyroidism with approximately 90% sensitivity and 81% to 82% specificity, and in testing the same model reached 80%/75%. In validation, the model predicted progression to ophthalmopathy a median of roughly six months before onset, with roughly 70% sensitivity and 72.22% specificity. To identify TCR V-J signatures that set the groups apart, the researchers used a discovery cohort of about a hundred patients, made up of some 41 with Graves' ophthalmopathy and 55 to 65 with stable Graves' hyperthyroidism. Prospective prediction of ophthalmopathy was tested in an independent validation cohort of approximately 19 hyperthyroidism patients and some 17 patients who later progressed to ophthalmopathy. The approximately 97 discovery patients were randomly divided into training and test sets at a 7:3 ratio. In addition, the study compared T-cell repertoires in thyroid tissue and in blood from roughly six Graves' hyperthyroidism patients. After blood sampling, hyperthyroidism patients were treated with methimazole at a starting dose of 30 mg daily, and ophthalmopathy patients were treated with high-dose intravenous methylprednisolone. The libraries were constructed in a second round of multiplex PCR and then size-selected and purified. Sequencing of the libraries was done on an Illumina HiSeq2000 using paired-end 100 bp reads. SOAPnuke was used to process the raw data, removing reads that contained adapters or uncalled bases, had a mean Phred below 15, or lacked an exact match to the constant primer or identifier. High-quality paired reads were merged using COPE v1.2.5, and each unique nucleotide sequence was defined as a clonotype. MiTCR v1.1 was used to align clonotypes to the IMGT TRBV, TRBD and TRBJ reference segments. The analysis included only V-J combinations with a frequency above 0.0001, which together covered 99.2% of the repertoires. A TCS score was defined as the ratio of F50 (clonal expansion) to E x V (chaos), with BLOSUM62-based TCRdist applied between CDR3 peptides within each V-J. Welch's t-statistics and random forest reduced 500 to 550 V-J features to about 12, which were used in a naive Bayes classifier (R e1071). Sample size was not statistically predetermined, and investigators were not blinded to group allocation. According to the paper, TCR Vbeta CDR3 sequencing was carried out on over 130 peripheral blood samples, which came from 40 to 45 ophthalmopathy, approximately 72 hyperthyroidism and 17 progressor patients.

Sequencing used peripheral blood mononuclear cells (PBMCs), obtained at new diagnosis, from a patient treated with antithyroid drugs. The receptor's source is a woman aged 18-29 years with Graves disease. Donor details come from another sample of the same person, matched by shared clones. Recombination linked TRBV28 to TRBJ1-4, with a weak D call of TRBD1 (6 bases match). The CDR3 sequence is CASSLQGREKLFF. The sequenced DNA: TGTGCCAGCAGTTTACAGGGGAGGGAAAAACTGTTTTTT.